This record concerns one T cell receptor (beta chain) sequence. The sample is drawn from a study of beta chain features in type 1 diabetes. The overall study: All samples yielded 100 million to 140 million examined sorted cells.

Via CD45RO/CCR7/CD25/CD127/CD95/CD27, cells of the CD4+ naive, central memory, regulatory and stem cell-like memory subsets were sorted. Expressed TCRB transcripts were sequenced after all isolated RNA was converted to cDNA. This table comes from immunoSEQ multiplex PCR, and its TCRdb copy is limited to in-frame clones, with some not included. The sample carries a few hundred thousand clones, 11% recorded once. The CDR3 contains 15 residues. Trimming took 5 bases from V and 3 from J, leaving 17 bases between them. The germline V gene encodes CDR1 MNHEY and CDR2 SVGAGI. Sequenced input: naive CD4+ T cells from blood. The receptor was derived from a woman aged 25-40 years in good health. J is TRBJ2-7 and V is TRBV6-5, with a possible D match to TRBD2 (6 bases). This CDR3 is CASSGGGGLHYEQYF. The CDR3 nucleotides read TGTGCCAGCAGTGGCGGTGGAGGGCTTCACTACGAGCAGTACTTC.